The 21 T cell receptor beta chains listed next were all sequenced from one sample in a study of CD8+ T cells in alopecia areata. TCR sequencing used cDNA made by reverse transcription of extracted RNA. The protocol was immunoSEQ multiplex PCR, while the TCRdb copy is restricted to in-frame clones and leaves out a portion. This table holds hundreds of thousands of clones, approximately 61% found once. This sample comprised CD4+ T cells sorted from blood, obtained at week 0. These TCRs come from a human donor with alopecia areata.

The chain employs TRBV30 and TRBJ1-2; D possibly corresponds to TRBD1 (6 bases). The CDR3 spans 13 residues. Per germline, CDR1 GTSNPN and CDR2 SVGIG (reference sequence). Trimming removed 2 bases at V and 7 bases at J, with 14 bases between. This CDR3 is CAWSPRGGGGYTF. DNA for the CDR3: TGTGCCTGGAGTCCACGTGGGGGCGGTGGCTACACCTTC.

V usage is TRBV9 and J usage is TRBJ2-5; perhaps TRBD1 as D (5 bases). V was shortened by 3 bases and J by 0 bases, with 9 bases between the two germline ends. This CDR3 region has 14 residues. The germline V gene has CDR1 SGDLS and CDR2 YYNGEE. The CDR3 DNA reads as TGTGCCAGCAGCGGACAGAACTACCAAGAGACCCAGTACTTC. It encodes CASSGQNYQETQYF.

This clone appeared a few times. The chain links TRBV7-9 to TRBJ2-5; 9 positions agree with TRBD1. Germline CDR1 is SEHNR and CDR2 is FQNEAQ (reference sequence). Trimming at V came to 5 bases and at J to 2 bases, leaving 9 bases not matched to a gene. CDR3 size: 16 residues. CDR3 loop: CASSPATGGWQETQYF. For the CDR3, the DNA is TGTGCCAGCAGCCCAGCGACAGGGGGTTGGCAAGAGACCCAGTACTTC.

V is TRBV9 and J is TRBJ2-5; unclear D gene. The germline CDR1 and CDR2 sequences are SGDLS and YYNGEE. This CDR3 has 13 residues. V was cut by 0 bases and J by 3 bases, with 6 bases left in between. Here the CDR3 reads CASSVDWKETQYF. The CDR3 DNA sequence: TGTGCCAGCAGCGTAGATTGGAAAGAGACCCAGTACTTC.

The count of this clone is one. This chain connects TRBV6-1 to TRBJ1-5; D is possibly TRBD1 (6 bases). Germline V gene lookup returns CDR1 MNHNS and CDR2 SASEGT. The ends were cut back, 8 bases at V and 3 bases at J, with 11 bases in the middle. This CDR3 is 13 amino acids long. The CDR3 sequence is CASSYRDNQPQHF. The CDR3 region has the DNA TGTGCCAGCTCCTACAGGGACAATCAGCCCCAGCATTTT.

This chain links TRBV29-1 with TRBJ1-4, with a possible D match to TRBD1 (6 bases). The CDR3 extends over 14 amino acids. V gave up 5 bases and J gave up 8 bases, with 18 bases separating them. CDR1 is SQVTM and CDR2 is ANQGSEA in the germline V gene. DNA for the CDR3: TGCAGCGTTCTGGTGACAGGCCTCGGAGAAAAACTGTTTTTT. The encoded protein is CSVLVTGLGEKLFF.

This clone was recorded a few times. The rearrangement joins TRBV30 to TRBJ1-2; D unclear. V was trimmed by 3 bases and J by 2 bases, leaving 10 bases between them. CDR3 length: 13 residues. Looked up from germline, CDR1 is GTSNPN and CDR2 is SVGIG (reference sequence). The CDR3 loop reads CAWRRTVNYGYTF. The CDR3, as DNA: TGTGCCTGGAGAAGGACGGTAAACTATGGCTACACCTTC.

V usage is TRBV12-5 and J usage is TRBJ2-3; D possibly matches TRBD1 or TRBD2 (5 bases each). The CDR3 is made up of 13 amino acids. Germline CDR1 and CDR2: LGHNT and FRNRAP. Trimming shortened V by 5 bases and J by 2 bases, and 8 bases separated the two germline ends. Here the CDR3 DNA reads TGTGCTAGTGGTGGGGGAACCACAGATACGCAGTATTTT. Translation: CASGGGTTDTQYF.

On this clone: The sample carries other DNA sequences with the same CDR3. CDR3 in amino acids: CAWSVGLYNEQFF. CDR3 nucleotide sequence: TGTGCCTGGAGTGTTGGTCTATACAATGAGCAGTTCTTC. V and J are TRBV30 and TRBJ2-1; D is ambiguous. Germline V gene lookup returns CDR1 GTSNPN and CDR2 SVGIG (reference sequence). The length of the CDR3 is 13 residues. Trimming pared 0 bases from V and 4 bases from J, leaving 7 bases between. Drawing the rest from reference TRBV30 and TRBJ2-1, the complete variable domain is SQTIHQWPATLVQPVGSPLSLECTVEGTSNPNLYWYRQAAGRGLQLLFYSVGIGQISSEVPQNLSASRPQDRQFILSSKKLLLSDSGFYLCAWSVGLYNEQFFGPGTRLTVL.

This clone was seen a single time. The V gene is TRBV19, the J gene TRBJ1-1; the D is unclear. Trimming removed 7 bases at V and 4 bases at J, with 19 bases between. This CDR3 comprises 15 residues. CDR1 is LNHDA, CDR2 SQIVND, per germline (reference sequence). The CDR3 region has the DNA TGTGCCAGTAAGTCGAGGGATGGCGCCGGCACTGAAGCTTTCTTT. Translating it yields CASKSRDGAGTEAFF.

The rearrangement links TRBV5-8 to TRBJ2-3; 7 nucleotides agree with TRBD2. The germline V gene has CDR1 SGHTS and CDR2 YDEGEE. The CDR3 sequence is 16 residues long. The trim removed 1 base at V and 6 bases at J, leaving 11 bases unmatched. The CDR3 loop is CASSLLSGGLVDTQYF. The CDR3 nucleotides read TGTGCCAGCAGCTTGCTCTCCGGGGGGTTGGTGGATACGCAGTATTTT.

This clone was picked up one time. V gene TRBV29-1 combines with J gene TRBJ2-1; D ambiguous. There are 15 residues in the CDR3. Germline V gene data show CDR1 as SQVTM and CDR2 as ANQGSEA. Trimming removed 5 bases at V and 0 bases at J, with 14 bases between. CDR3 nucleotide sequence: TGCAGCGTTCCTCCCGTCGGCCGCTCCTACAATGAGCAGTTCTTC. Translated, it gives CSVPPVGRSYNEQFF.

V is TRBV9 and J is TRBJ1-4; D uncertain. V was clipped by 4 bases and J by 4 bases, with 8 bases between them. Germline CDR1 SGDLS, CDR2 YYNGEE. This CDR3 comprises 13 residues. DNA for the CDR3: TGTGCCAGCAGCCCCCGTAATAATGAAAAACTGTTTTTT. Translation gives CASSPRNNEKLFF.

The J gene is TRBJ1-2, the V gene TRBV6-1; 7 bases align to TRBD1. This CDR3 has 13 amino acids. CDR1 is MNHNS, CDR2 SASEGT, per germline. V shed 10 bases and J 2 bases; nucleotides not matched to a gene: 7. The CDR3 DNA is TGTGCCACCAAACTCAGGGGGAACTATGGCTACACCTTC. It specifies CATKLRGNYGYTF.

Only a few counts were recorded for this clone. This chain connects TRBV7-2 to TRBJ2-5; 11 bases agree with TRBD2. There are 16 residues in the CDR3. V lost 5 bases, J lost 7 bases, and 12 bases stayed unmatched. Germline CDR1 reads SGHTA; CDR2 reads FQGNSA. Written as DNA, the CDR3 is TGTGCCAGCAGCCTACTACTAGCGGGGGCCAGCGGGACCCAGTACTTC. Protein sequence: CASSLLLAGASGTQYF. The whole variable domain, filled in from reference TRBV7-2 and TRBJ2-5, reads GAGVSQSPSNKVTEKGKDVELRCDPISGHTALYWYRQSLGQGLEFLIYFQGNSAPDKSGLPSDRFSAERTGGSVSTLTIQRTQQEDSAVYLCASSLLLAGASGTQYFGPGTRLLVL.

V gene TRBV5-1 combines with J gene TRBJ1-1; perhaps TRBD1 as D (5 bases). The V end was cut by 2 bases, the J end by 10 bases, with 12 bases between. This CDR3 has 12 amino acids. CDR1 and CDR2 from the germline V gene are SGHRS and YFSETQ. The CDR3 here is CASSFEGRRAFF. For the CDR3, the DNA is TGCGCCAGCAGCTTCGAGGGGCGCCGAGCTTTCTTT. The full variable domain, rest sourced from reference TRBV5-1 and TRBJ1-1, is KAGVTQTPRYLIKTRGQQVTLSCSPISGHRSVSWYQQTPGQGLQFLFEYFSETQRNKGNFPGRFSGRQFSNSRSEMNVSTLELGDSALYLCASSFEGRRAFFGQGTRLTVV.

The V call is TRBV29-1, the J call TRBJ1-4; 11 bases map to TRBD1. The CDR3 spans 13 residues. Per germline, CDR1 SQVTM and CDR2 ANQGSEA. Germline trimming cut 7 bases from V and 8 bases from J; bases unmatched to any gene: 6. CDR3 protein: CSADRGQGEKLFF. CDR3 DNA sequence: TGCAGCGCGGACAGGGGGCAAGGGGAAAAACTGTTTTTT.

V gene TRBV5-1 combines with J gene TRBJ1-1; D unclear. The germline gives CDR1 SGHRS, CDR2 YFSETQ. Trimming pared 4 bases from V and 5 bases from J, leaving 15 bases between. CDR3 length: 14 amino acids. CDR3 nucleotides: TGCGCCAGCAGCCCGGACCGGGGATGGACTGAAGCTTTCTTT. Amino acid sequence: CASSPDRGWTEAFF.

This sequence joins TRBV10-3 and TRBJ1-5; 11 positions match TRBD1. The CDR3 extends over 15 amino acids. V lost 5 bases, J lost 2 bases, and 2 bases stayed unmatched. CDR1 is ENHRY and CDR2 is SYGVKD in the germline V gene. The chain's CDR3 is CAISPGQGGNQPQHF. Written as DNA, the CDR3 is TGTGCCATCAGTCCGGGACAGGGGGGCAATCAGCCCCAGCATTTT.

The chain employs TRBV9 and TRBJ1-4; 9 bases align to TRBD1. The CDR3 is 15 residues long. The J segment lost 4 bases and the V segment lost 4 bases, leaving 5 bases of the junction unmatched. Germline-derived CDR1 and CDR2 are SGDLS and YYNGEE. In nucleotides, the CDR3 is TGTGCCAGCAGCACCCGGACAGGGGATAATGAAAAACTGTTTTTT. This codes for CASSTRTGDNEKLFF.

The rearrangement joins TRBV30 to TRBJ1-1, with 7 bases fitting TRBD1. Trimming cost V 3 bases and J 10 bases; bases outside gene matches: 8. The CDR3 totals 12 residues. CDR1 and CDR2 from the germline V gene are GTSNPN and SVGIG (reference sequence). Here the CDR3 DNA reads TGTGCCTGGAGAGGTAGGGCAGGGGGAGCTTTCTTT. It is translated as CAWRGRAGGAFF.